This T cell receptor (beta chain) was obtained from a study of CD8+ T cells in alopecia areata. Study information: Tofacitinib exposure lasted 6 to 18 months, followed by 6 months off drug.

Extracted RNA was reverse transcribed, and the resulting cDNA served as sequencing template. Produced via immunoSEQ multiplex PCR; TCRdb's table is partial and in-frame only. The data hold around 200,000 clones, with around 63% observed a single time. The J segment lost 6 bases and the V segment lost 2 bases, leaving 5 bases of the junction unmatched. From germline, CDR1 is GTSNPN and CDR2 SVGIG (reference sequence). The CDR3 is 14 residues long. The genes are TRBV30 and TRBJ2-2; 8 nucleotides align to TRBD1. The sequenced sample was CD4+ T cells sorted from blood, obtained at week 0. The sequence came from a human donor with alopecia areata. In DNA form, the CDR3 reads TGTGCCTGGAGTTTCTTACAGGGGGCCGGGGAGCTGTTTTTT. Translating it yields CAWSFLQGAGELFF.